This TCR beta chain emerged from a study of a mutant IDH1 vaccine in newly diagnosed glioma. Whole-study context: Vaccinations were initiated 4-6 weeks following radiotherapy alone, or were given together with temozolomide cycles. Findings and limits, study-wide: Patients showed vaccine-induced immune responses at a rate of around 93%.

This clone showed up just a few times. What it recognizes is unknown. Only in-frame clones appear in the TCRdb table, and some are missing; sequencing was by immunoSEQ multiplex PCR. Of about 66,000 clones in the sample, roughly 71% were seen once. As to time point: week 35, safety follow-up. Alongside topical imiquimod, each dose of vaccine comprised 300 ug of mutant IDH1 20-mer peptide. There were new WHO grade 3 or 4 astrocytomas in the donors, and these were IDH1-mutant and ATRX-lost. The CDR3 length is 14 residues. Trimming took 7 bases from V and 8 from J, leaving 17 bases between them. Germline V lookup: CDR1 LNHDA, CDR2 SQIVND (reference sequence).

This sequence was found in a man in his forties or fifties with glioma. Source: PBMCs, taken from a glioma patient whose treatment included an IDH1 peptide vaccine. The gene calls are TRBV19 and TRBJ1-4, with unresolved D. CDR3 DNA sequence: TGTGCCAGTACCCTGGGAGGGTCTGGCGAAAAACTGTTTTTT. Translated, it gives CASTLGGSGEKLFF.